This T cell receptor beta chain was sequenced during a study of lymphopenia after photon versus proton radiotherapy. In the case of this clone: Its antigen is not identified.

Findings of the study overall: Relative stability marked proton patients; photon patients lost diversity and naive cells. Survival link was tested only in deceased patients; proton benefit remains a possibility. After the lymphocyte nadir, photon-treated repertoires showed oligoclonal expansion, especially of CD8+ Temra cells. In patients who died, overall survival fell as post-nadir TCR diversity dropped more.

Sequencing used immunoSEQ multiplex PCR; TCRdb keeps in-frame clones, though not all of them. The profile shows roughly 14,000 clones, 82% of them singletons. Germline V gene sequence: CDR1 SNHLY, CDR2 FYNNEI. V lost 4 bases and J lost 3; bases outside the gene matches: 5. The CDR3 runs 15 residues. The TCR originated in a man aged 50 to 60 with gastric cancer. The rearrangement joins TRBV2 to TRBJ2-2; TRBD1 matches 7 bases. The specimen comprised peripheral blood, sampled from a patient treated with photon-based radiotherapy. The DNA of the CDR3 is TGTGCCAGCAGTGGCCCGGGACAGTACACCGGGGAGCTGTTTTTT. This translates into CASSGPGQYTGELFF.